The next 18 T cell receptor beta chains were all read from a single sample in a study of shared clonotypes between healthy human individuals. CD45RO negativity and positive selection for CCR7 defined naive CD8 cells, a population that excluded terminally differentiated effector memory CD45RA+ cells. Assay: immunoSEQ multiplex PCR; the TCRdb copy retains only in-frame clones and omits some. The repertoire consists of some 2 million clones, with just under 95% occurring once and the leading ten covering around 1.2%. The sequenced sample was naive CD8+ T cells sorted from blood. These receptors came from a man aged 18 to 35 in good health.

On this clone itself: Compared with germline, one end of the junction differs, possibly owing to a read error. The chain recombines TRBV6-6 with TRBJ2-3; the match to TRBD1 covers 8 bases. The CDR3 is made up of 15 amino acids. CDR1 MNHNY and CDR2 SVGAGI come from the germline V gene (reference sequence). CDR3 amino acids: CASSDSGGLGDTQYF. The CDR3 region has the DNA TGTGCCAGCAGTGACTCAGGGGGCCTAGGAGATACGCAGTATTTT.

The chain has TRBV9 and TRBJ1-2; 8 nucleotides agree with TRBD1. After removal of 4 bases from V and 3 bases from J, the junction contained 2 bases not matched to a gene. Germline CDR1 and CDR2: SGDLS and YYNGEE. The CDR3 has 13 residues. As DNA, the CDR3 is TGTGCCAGCAGCTTGACAGGGGACTATGGCTACACCTTC. Protein product: CASSLTGDYGYTF.

The rearrangement uses TRBV2 and TRBJ2-5; no definite D call. CDR3 length equals 15 residues. Trimming left V 2 bases short and J 1 base short, with 11 bases between. Germline CDR1 and CDR2: SNHLY and FYNNEI. For the CDR3, the DNA is TGTGCCAGCAGTGAAAGGTGGGCAGGCCAAGAGACCCAGTACTTC. Its protein is CASSERWAGQETQYF. Full variable domain (outside the CDR3, taken from reference TRBV2 and TRBJ2-5): EPEVTQTPSHQVTQMGQEVILRCVPISNHLYFYWYRQILGQKVEFLVSFYNNEISEKSEIFDDQFSVERPDGSNFTLKIRSTKLEDSAMYFCASSERWAGQETQYFGPGTRLLVL.

This chain links TRBV5-1 with TRBJ1-1, with TRBD1 matching over 12 bases. V shed 6 bases and J 4 bases; nucleotides not matched to a gene: 4. CDR1 is SGHRS, CDR2 YFSETQ, per germline. This CDR3 spans 14 amino acids. The CDR3 protein is CASMGQGAATEAFF. CDR3 coding DNA: TGCGCCAGCATGGGACAGGGGGCGGCCACTGAAGCTTTCTTT. Drawing the rest from reference TRBV5-1 and TRBJ1-1, the complete variable domain is KAGVTQTPRYLIKTRGQQVTLSCSPISGHRSVSWYQQTPGQGLQFLFEYFSETQRNKGNFPGRFSGRQFSNSRSEMNVSTLELGDSALYLCASMGQGAATEAFFGQGTRLTVV.

The chain uses TRBV19 and TRBJ1-5, with D maybe TRBD1 (6 bases). The CDR3 is made up of 15 amino acids. Germline loops: CDR1 LNHDA, CDR2 SQIVND (reference sequence). Trimming left V 10 bases short and J 0 bases short, with 16 bases between. CDR3: CATAQQGYSNQPQHF. DNA of the CDR3: TGTGCCACCGCACAACAGGGCTATAGCAATCAGCCCCAGCATTTT.

V and J are TRBV29-1 and TRBJ2-7; tentatively, D is TRBD2 (5 bases). The V and J ends lost 4 bases and 2 bases respectively, with 12 bases between them. CDR3 length: 13 amino acids. Looked up from germline, CDR1 is SQVTM and CDR2 is ANQGSEA. Here the CDR3 DNA reads TGCAGCGTTGGACCGGGATCAGCCTACGAGCAGTACTTC. It codes for CSVGPGSAYEQYF.

With regard to this clone: The same CDR3 also results from other DNA sequences found in this sample. V and J are TRBV27 and TRBJ2-7; D could derive from TRBD1 or TRBD2 (5 bases each). CDR3 length equals 14 residues. Germline CDR1 reads MNHEY; CDR2 reads SMNVEV (reference sequence). Deletions cut 3 bases from V and 0 bases from J, with 9 bases between. Here the CDR3 DNA reads TGTGCCAGCAGTTTGGGGGTTAGCTCCTACGAGCAGTACTTC. This encodes CASSLGVSSYEQYF.

The chain recombines TRBV10-3 with TRBJ2-7; 8 bases match TRBD1. Germline CDR1 and CDR2: ENHRY and SYGVKD. There are 13 residues in the CDR3. Unmatched junction bases numbered 3, after V lost 5 bases and J lost 3 bases. This CDR3 reads CAISIDRGYEQYF. The DNA of the CDR3 is TGTGCCATCAGTATCGACAGGGGCTACGAGCAGTACTTC.

The chain carries TRBV19 and TRBJ2-1; 8 nucleotides line up with TRBD2. The germline V gene encodes CDR1 LNHDA and CDR2 SQIVND (reference sequence). This CDR3 comprises 13 residues. V was clipped by 3 bases and J by 8 bases; unmatched bases: 3. CDR3 region: CASSITSGHEQFF. The CDR3 DNA reads TGTGCCAGTAGTATTACTAGCGGACATGAGCAGTTCTTC.

As regards this clone: Other DNA sequences in this sample translate to the same CDR3. The gene calls are TRBV5-4 and TRBJ2-7; 7 positions agree with TRBD2. V trimming: 4 bases; J trimming: 4 bases; junction bases outside the gene matches: 5. Germline V CDR1 and CDR2: SGHNT, YYREEE (reference sequence). The CDR3 sequence is 13 residues long. CDR3 region: CASSTGTTYEQYF. In DNA form, the CDR3 reads TGTGCCAGCAGCACCGGGACTACTTACGAGCAGTACTTC. Supplemented by reference TRBV5-4 and TRBJ2-7, the full variable domain reads ETGVTQSPTHLIKTRGQQVTLRCSSQSGHNTVSWYQQALGQGPQFIFQYYREEENGRGNFPPRFSGLQFPNYSSELNVNALELDDSALYLCASSTGTTYEQYFGPGTRLTVT.

The rearrangement joins TRBV6-5 to TRBJ1-1; D is unresolved. Germline loops: CDR1 MNHEY, CDR2 SVGAGI. The CDR3 consists of 13 residues. The V end was cut by 0 bases, the J end by 10 bases, with 12 bases between. CDR3 in DNA: TGTGCCAGCAGTTACTCGATGGATAAGGGAGCTTTCTTT. Its translation: CASSYSMDKGAFF.

This clone was recorded a few times. In the same sample, other DNA sequences code for this CDR3. The genes are TRBV4-1 and TRBJ2-7; D possibly corresponds to TRBD1 (6 bases). CDR3 length: 15 residues. V was pared by 1 base and J by 2 bases, with 12 bases between. CDR1 is MGHRA and CDR2 is YSYEKL in the germline V gene. CDR3 in DNA: TGCGCCAGCAGCCAAGCCCTAGCAGGGGCCTACGAGCAGTACTTC. Its translation: CASSQALAGAYEQYF.

V is TRBV6-6 and J is TRBJ2-2, with D perhaps matching TRBD1 (6 bases). This CDR3 has 15 amino acids. Germline CDR1 is MNHNY and CDR2 is SVGAGI (reference sequence). The ends were cut back, 7 bases at V and 2 bases at J, with 14 bases in the middle. The CDR3: CASTSGQINTGELFF. The CDR3 nucleotides are TGTGCCAGCACCTCAGGACAGATAAACACCGGGGAGCTGTTTTTT.

Comments on this clone: Other DNA sequences in the same sample also yield this CDR3. The chain links TRBV4-1 to TRBJ1-3; D call uncertain. The CDR3 totals 15 residues. Trimming pared 0 bases from V and 0 bases from J, leaving 6 bases between. Germline CDR1 is MGHRA and CDR2 is YSYEKL. The CDR3 is CASSQDGGSGNTIYF. Written as DNA, the CDR3 is TGCGCCAGCAGCCAAGATGGCGGCTCTGGAAACACCATATATTTT.

This clone was seen once. The same CDR3 arises from other DNA sequences in this sample as well. The chain combines TRBV7-9 with TRBJ1-2, with a tentative D call TRBD1 (6 bases). With 3 bases removed from V and 6 bases from J, the gap between germline ends came to 11 bases. CDR3 length: 13 residues. Germline V gene data show CDR1 as SEHNR and CDR2 as FQNEAQ (reference sequence). CDR3 nucleotide sequence: TGTGCCAGCAGCTTGACAGGTGGGGATGGCTACACCTTC. It specifies CASSLTGGDGYTF. Full variable domain (outside the CDR3, taken from reference TRBV7-9 and TRBJ1-2): DTGVSQNPRHKITKRGQNVTFRCDPISEHNRLYWYRQTLGQGPEFLTYFQNEAQLEKSRLLSDRFSAERPKGSFSTLEIQRTEQGDSAMYLCASSLTGGDGYTFGSGTRLTVV.

CDR3 in amino acids: CASREFAGTAYEQYF. DNA for the CDR3: TGTGCCAGCAGAGAATTCGCCGGGACAGCGTACGAGCAGTACTTC. This chain joins TRBV2 and TRBJ2-7; 7 nucleotides agree with TRBD1. The CDR3 has 15 residues. V was clipped by 6 bases and J by 4 bases; unmatched bases: 12. Germline CDR1 and CDR2: SNHLY and FYNNEI.

The rearrangement uses TRBV27 and TRBJ1-4; perhaps TRBD1 as D (6 bases). This CDR3 is 14 amino acids long. V lost 5 bases and J 6 bases, leaving 13 bases between the germline ends. Germline assignment: CDR1 MNHEY and CDR2 SMNVEV (reference sequence). CDR3 coding DNA: TGTGCCAGCAGTCCGAGGGGGGCGGATGAAAAACTGTTTTTT. Translated: CASSPRGADEKLFF.

The chain carries TRBV11-2 and TRBJ1-6, with D possibly TRBD1 on 6 matching bases. The V gene lost 5 bases and the J gene lost 5 bases, with 13 bases spanning the gap. Germline V lookup: CDR1 SGHAT, CDR2 FQNNGV. The CDR3 covers 15 residues. The CDR3 bases are TGTGCCAGCAGCCATACAGGGAATAATAATTCACCCCTCCACTTT. As protein: CASSHTGNNNSPLHF.